This T cell receptor beta chain derives from a study of response to subunit inactivated influenza vaccine. The junction had 7 bases not matched to a gene; V was cut back by 6 bases and J by 1 base. This CDR3 has 16 amino acids. Germline lookup yields CDR1 SGHVS and CDR2 FNYEAQ. TCRdb processed the RT-PCR reads anew with MiXCR; each CDR3 protein has one entry. The data hold about 570,000 distinct CDR3 sequences, with about 11% observed a single time. The sample was also reused in another study, on T cells expressing NK-cell markers. That study adds: Synthesis of TCR beta cDNA relied on 5'RACE template switching carrying UMIs.

J is TRBJ2-2 and V is TRBV7-6; 8 bases agree with TRBD1. The source is a man aged 45-60 years who received an inactivated influenza vaccine. The input for sequencing was PBMCs from blood, taken on the day of vaccination. The CDR3, as DNA: TGTGCCAGCAGTTCGTGGGGGACAGGGAACACCGGGGAGCTGTTTTTT. This translates into CASSSWGTGNTGELFF. The whole variable domain, remainder taken from reference TRBV7-6 and TRBJ2-2, is GAGVSQSPRYKVTKRGQDVALRCDPISGHVSLYWYRQALGQGPEFLTYFNYEAQQDKSGLPNDRFSAERPEGSISTLTIQRTEQRDSAMYRCASSSWGTGNTGELFFGEGSRLTVL.